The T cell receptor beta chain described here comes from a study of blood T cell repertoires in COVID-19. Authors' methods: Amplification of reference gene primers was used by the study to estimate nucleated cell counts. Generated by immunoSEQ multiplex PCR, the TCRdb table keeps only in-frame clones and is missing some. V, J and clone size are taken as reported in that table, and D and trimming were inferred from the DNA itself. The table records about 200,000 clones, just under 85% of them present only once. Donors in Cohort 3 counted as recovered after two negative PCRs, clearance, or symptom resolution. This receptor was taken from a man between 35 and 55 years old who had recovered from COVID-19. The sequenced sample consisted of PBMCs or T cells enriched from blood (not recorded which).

CDR3 in DNA: TGTGCCAGCAGTTTAGCGGACAGGGTTGAAGGGCAGTACTTC. Translation gives CASSLADRVEGQYF. The chain uses TRBV28 and TRBJ2-7, with 8 bases fitting TRBD1. Germline assignment: CDR1 MDHEN and CDR2 SYDVKM. CDR3 length equals 14 residues. V was pared by 2 bases and J by 9 bases, with 9 bases of the junction left unmatched.